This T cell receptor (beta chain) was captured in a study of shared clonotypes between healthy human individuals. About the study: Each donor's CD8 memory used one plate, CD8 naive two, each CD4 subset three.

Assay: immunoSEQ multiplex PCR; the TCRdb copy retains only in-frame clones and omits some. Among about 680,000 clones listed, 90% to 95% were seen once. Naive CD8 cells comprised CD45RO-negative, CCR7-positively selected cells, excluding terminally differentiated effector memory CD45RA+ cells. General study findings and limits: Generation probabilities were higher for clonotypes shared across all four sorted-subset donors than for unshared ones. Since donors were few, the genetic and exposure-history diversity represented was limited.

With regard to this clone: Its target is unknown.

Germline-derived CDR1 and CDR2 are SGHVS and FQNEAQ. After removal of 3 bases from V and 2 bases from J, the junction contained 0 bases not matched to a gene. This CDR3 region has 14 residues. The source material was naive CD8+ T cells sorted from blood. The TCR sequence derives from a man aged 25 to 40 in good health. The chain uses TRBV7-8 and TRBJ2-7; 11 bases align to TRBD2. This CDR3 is CASSLTSGTYEQYF. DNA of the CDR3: TGTGCCAGCAGCTTGACTAGCGGGACCTACGAGCAGTACTTC. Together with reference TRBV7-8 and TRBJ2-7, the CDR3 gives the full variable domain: GAGVSQSPRYKVAKRGQDVALRCDPISGHVSLFWYQQALGQGPEFLTYFQNEAQLDKSGLPSDRFFAERPEGSVSTLKIQRTQQEDSAVYLCASSLTSGTYEQYFGPGTRLTVT.